This T cell receptor (beta chain) was documented in a study of blood T cell repertoires in COVID-19 (dated by TCRdb to about 2020). For the study in its entirety: Samples covering the acute and convalescent phases of COVID-19 were provided by collaborators in the United States, Italy and Spain. The prospective study material was composed of cDNA or gDNA derived from T cells, B-cell-depleted T cells, or PBMCs. Subjects who had been exposed to COVID-19, were actively infected with it, or had recovered from it provided the deeply sampled blood TCRbeta repertoires that made up the dataset. The repertoires were made available in a free public database intended to serve as a resource for research on the immune response to SARS-CoV-2. The samples were drawn from the first 160 participants of the ongoing ImmuneRACE study and from 950 to 1,500 subjects provided by 6 global collaborators. A de-identified subject ID, COVID-19 status, age in years and sex were almost always included in the sample metadata. Where available, HLA class I and class II types were taken from metadata supplied by the sample provider and were not determined by assay-based typing. Overall results and qualifications from the work: Clinical and demographic metadata were provided uncurated, with the amount varying by source and participant.

Each collaborating institution followed its own protocols to collect whole blood in K2EDTA tubes. For TCRbeta analysis, collaborators shipped samples as frozen whole blood, isolated PBMCs, or DNA extracted from either of those sample types. The immunoSEQ Assay, a bias-controlled multiplex PCR, was used to amplify TCRbeta CDR3 regions from genomic DNA. Per the authors' processing: Nucleated cell counts per sample were estimated from amplification of reference gene primers within the assay. Sequence reads were collapsed and filtered to measure the absolute abundance of every unique TCRbeta CDR3 rearrangement. For each sample, productive Simpson clonality was calculated by taking the square root of Simpson's diversity index across productive rearrangements. This immuneACCESS table, as held by TCRdb, lists in-frame sequences with V and J called but not all clones. Of the missing ones, under half trace to an unresolved V gene in checked studies; the others have no known cause. V, J and clone size reflect that table, while D and trimming were determined from the DNA. The sample yields tens of thousands of clones; more than 60% were counted once. Of the sample, roughly a sixth falls within the top ten clones.

From its cysteine to its phenylalanine, the CDR3 spans 13 amino acids. Of all the DNA, just the CDR3 is kept, 39 bases in frame from base 1. Relative to germline, V is 7 bases shorter and J is 7 bases shorter, with 16 bases between their ends. Turning to this clone: Its antigen is not yet known. Base qualities were left out, and no much larger clone turns up one base away.

The V gene is TRBV12-3 or TRBV12-4 and the J gene is TRBJ2-5; TRBD2 is a weak D gene call, 5 bases matching. The sample comprised peripheral blood. This receptor was obtained from a woman aged 50 to 65 with active or convalescent COVID-19. The base sequence is TGTGCCAGCACGTCCGAAGGGAGCGGGACCCAGTACTTC. Its coded protein is CASTSEGSGTQYF.